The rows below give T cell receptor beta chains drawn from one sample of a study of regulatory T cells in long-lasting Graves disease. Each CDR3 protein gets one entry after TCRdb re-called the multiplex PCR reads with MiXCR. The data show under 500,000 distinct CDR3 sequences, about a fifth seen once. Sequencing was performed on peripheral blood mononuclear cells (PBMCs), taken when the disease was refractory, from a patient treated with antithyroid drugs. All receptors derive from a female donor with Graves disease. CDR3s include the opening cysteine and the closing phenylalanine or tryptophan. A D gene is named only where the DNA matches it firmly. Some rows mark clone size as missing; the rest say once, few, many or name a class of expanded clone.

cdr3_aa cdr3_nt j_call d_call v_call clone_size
CASSLKRGTGELFF TGTGCCAGCAGTCTTAAGAGAGGCACCGGGGAGCTGTTTTTT TRBJ2-2 - TRBV6-1 many
CASSFLRGTNTGELFF TGTGCCAGCAGCTTTCTACGGGGGACGAACACCGGGGAGCTGTTTTTT TRBJ2-2 - TRBV7-9 -
CASSEQGTPKRTEAFF TGTGCCAGCAGTGAACAAGGGACTCCAAAACGGACTGAAGCTTTCTTT TRBJ1-1 - TRBV2 many
CASRKRTITGELFF TGTGCCAGCCGTAAGAGGACTATTACCGGGGAGCTGTTTTTT TRBJ2-2 - TRBV5-6 many
CASSPRWQGDTEAFF TGTGCCAGCAGCCCACGGTGGCAGGGGGACACTGAAGCTTTCTTT TRBJ1-1 TRBD1 TRBV14 -
CASSFSGQWETQYF TGTGCCAGCAGTTTCTCTGGACAGTGGGAGACCCAGTACTTC TRBJ2-5 - TRBV27 many
CASSSGPYNSPLHF TGTGCCAGCAGTTCCGGGCCCTATAATTCACCCCTCCACTTT TRBJ1-6 - TRBV6-5 -
CASTAGGTTDTQYF TGTGCCAGCACCGCGGGAGGTACAACAGATACGCAGTATTTT TRBJ2-3 TRBD2 TRBV6-2/TRBV6-3 -
CASSATGQGGRSSLHF TGCGCCAGCAGCGCTACCGGACAGGGGGGGAGATCCTCCCTCCACTTT TRBJ1-6 TRBD1 TRBV5-1 -
CASSNEQGISTEAFF TGTGCCAGCAGTAATGAACAGGGTATTTCAACTGAAGCTTTCTTT TRBJ1-1 - TRBV7-9 few
CASSSRTGGNYEQYF TGTGCCAGCAGCTCTAGGACAGGGGGGAACTACGAGCAGTACTTC TRBJ2-7 TRBD1 TRBV7-9 few
CASSPERTGKGYTF TGTGCCAGCAGTCCCGAAAGGACAGGGAAAGGCTACACCTTC TRBJ1-2 TRBD1 TRBV27 many
CSIAGLSSGELFF TGCAGTATCGCCGGGCTATCGTCCGGGGAGCTGTTTTTT TRBJ2-2 - TRBV29-1 -
CASSILTADLRTSPSYEQYF TGTGCCAGTAGTATTTTGACGGCGGATCTAAGGACTAGCCCATCCTACGAGCAGTACTTC TRBJ2-7 TRBD2 TRBV19 -
CASTPGSGEKLFF TGTGCCAGCACCCCGGGCAGTGGTGAAAAACTGTTTTTT TRBJ1-4 - TRBV28 -
CASSPPRGGIDEQFF TGTGCCAGCAGCCCCCCCCGAGGCGGAATCGATGAGCAGTTCTTC TRBJ2-1 - TRBV7-3 -
CASSEARISGGSTDTQYF TGTGCCAGCAGTGAAGCGCGAATCTCGGGCGGGAGCACAGATACGCAGTATTTT TRBJ2-3 - TRBV6-1 -
CATSDRGDTEAFF TGTGCCACCAGTGATAGGGGGGACACTGAAGCTTTCTTT TRBJ1-1 - TRBV24-1 -
CAWRVDGSNTGELFF TGTGCCTGGAGGGTGGACGGCTCGAACACCGGGGAGCTGTTTTTT TRBJ2-2 - TRBV30 -
CASSLGIGQVGELFF TGCGCCAGCAGCTTGGGTATCGGACAGGTCGGGGAGCTGTTTTTT TRBJ2-2 TRBD1 TRBV5-1 few
CASSAGAGGYEKLFF TGTGCCAGCAGCGCTGGGGCAGGGGGTTATGAAAAACTGTTTTTT TRBJ1-4 TRBD1 TRBV7-2 few
CASSPKQDNYGYTF TGTGCCAGCTCACCTAAACAGGATAACTATGGCTACACCTTC TRBJ1-2 - TRBV18 few
CASRNRAHYGYTF TGTGCCAGTAGGAACAGGGCTCACTATGGCTACACCTTC TRBJ1-2 - TRBV19 -
CASSPDSNTGELFF TGCGCCAGCAGCCCAGACTCGAACACCGGGGAGCTGTTTTTT TRBJ2-2 - TRBV5-1 many
CASSQGDRSSNTIYF TGTGCCAGCAGCCAAGGGGACAGGTCGTCGAACACCATATATTTT TRBJ1-3 TRBD1 TRBV3-1 few
CASSRLLEYEQYF TGCGCCAGCAGCCGCCTGTTAGAGTACGAGCAGTACTTC TRBJ2-7 - TRBV4-1 few
CASSEGNYEQYF TGTGCCAGCAGCGAGGGGAACTACGAGCAGTACTTC TRBJ2-7 - TRBV4-2 few
CASSALGRGLSGELFF TGTGCCAGCAGTGCTCTTGGCAGGGGTCTGTCCGGGGAGCTGTTTTTT TRBJ2-2 - TRBV27 many
CASSFGGEQYF TGTGCCAGCAGCTTTGGGGGCGAGCAGTACTTC TRBJ2-7 - TRBV27 many
CSARRESSNQPQHF TGCAGTGCTAGGAGGGAATCTAGCAATCAGCCCCAGCATTTT TRBJ1-5 - TRBV20-1 -
CASSRPTSGGRRETQYF TGTGCCAGCAGCCGTCCGACTAGCGGGGGGCGTCGGGAGACCCAGTACTTC TRBJ2-5 TRBD2 TRBV7-2 -
CASSSERDTVEEILAKNIQYF TGTGCCAGCAGTTCCGAACGGGACACCGTGGAAGAAATTCTAGCCAAAAACATTCAGTACTTC TRBJ2-4 - TRBV27 few
CASSEGGSGMSSYEQYF TGTGCCAGCAGTGAGGGTGGTAGCGGGATGTCTTCCTACGAGCAGTACTTC TRBJ2-7 TRBD2 TRBV2 many
CASSSGTGSEAFF TGTGCCAGCAGTTCAGGAACCGGGTCAGAAGCTTTCTTT TRBJ1-1 - TRBV28 many
CASSQARSSNEQYF TGTGCCAGCAGCCAAGCTCGATCCTCCAACGAGCAGTACTTC TRBJ2-7 - TRBV3-1 few
CASTDPRGRTNQPQHF TGTGCCAGCACCGACCCGCGGGGACGGACAAATCAGCCCCAGCATTTT TRBJ1-5 - TRBV6-2/TRBV6-3 -
CAWSTSSGANVLTF TGTGCCTGGAGTACGAGCTCTGGGGCCAACGTCCTGACTTTC TRBJ2-6 - TRBV30 few
CASSTTVTGGGYEQYF TGTGCCAGCAGCACAACCGTAACAGGGGGCGGGTACGAGCAGTACTTC TRBJ2-7 TRBD1 TRBV7-2 -
CASRKRGARESSGANVLTF TGTGCCAGCAGGAAAAGGGGGGCACGGGAGAGCTCCGGGGCCAACGTCCTGACTTTC TRBJ2-6 - TRBV28 -
CASAEGANEAFF TGTGCTAGTGCCGAGGGGGCGAATGAAGCTTTCTTT TRBJ1-1 TRBD1 TRBV12-5 many
CATKGWGDTEAFF TGTGCCACCAAAGGGTGGGGCGACACTGAAGCTTTCTTT TRBJ1-1 - TRBV24-1 -
CASSAMNMNTEAFF TGTGCCAGCAGCGCCATGAATATGAACACTGAAGCTTTCTTT TRBJ1-1 - TRBV28 many